Following are 3 T cell receptor beta chains from one sample sequenced in a study of blood T cell repertoires in COVID-19. Profiled with immunoSEQ multiplex PCR; TCRdb holds only in-frame clones, not every one. The table includes about 120,000 clones, 83% detected once. Sequenced sample: peripheral blood. These receptors all stem from a man aged 25 to 45 with acute or convalescent COVID-19.

The chain is built from TRBV5-6 and TRBJ1-1; D gene ambiguous. The CDR3 has 15 amino acids. The germline V gene has CDR1 SGHDT and CDR2 YYEEEE. V lost 0 bases and J lost 4, with 13 bases in between. The CDR3 here is CASSLVGGGFTEAFF. CDR3 coding DNA: TGTGCCAGCAGCTTGGTGGGCGGAGGGTTCACTGAAGCTTTCTTT.

The chain joins TRBV30 to TRBJ1-6; no definite D call. Germline V CDR1 and CDR2: GTSNPN, SVGIG (reference sequence). The CDR3 sequence is 13 residues long. The V gene lost 3 bases and the J gene lost 8 bases, with 11 bases spanning the gap. CDR3 loop: CAWSANTDSPLHF. DNA of the CDR3: TGTGCCTGGAGCGCTAATACGGATTCACCCCTCCACTTT.

The rearrangement joins TRBV5-1 to TRBJ2-7; TRBD1 might be the D (5 bases). The germline CDR1 and CDR2 sequences are SGHRS and YFSETQ. V lost 3 bases and J lost 3, with 16 bases in between. The CDR3 consists of 15 residues. CDR3 in amino acids: CASSSLQGIHYEQYF. The CDR3 nucleotides read TGCGCCAGCAGCTCTCTCCAGGGAATACACTACGAGCAGTACTTC.